A selection of T cell receptor beta chains follows, all from one sample in a study of shared clonotypes between healthy human individuals. TCRdb's table, derived via immunoSEQ multiplex PCR, lists solely in-frame clones and lacks some. The data show millions of clones, roughly nine tenths seen once. Sequencing input: naive CD4+ T cells sorted from blood. These receptors were taken from a man aged 18 to 30 in good health. Both conserved end residues are part of each CDR3. A D gene is named only where the DNA matches it firmly. Only some rows state a clone size, as once, few, many or a class for expanded clones.

CDR3nt: TGCGCCAGCAGCTTGGGGCAGGGGATGACTGAAGCTTTCTTT; CDR3aa: CASSLGQGMTEAFF; len: 14; abundance: -; d_gene: -; j_gene: TRBJ1-1; v_gene: TRBV5-1
CDR3nt: TGCGCCAGCAGCTTGGCCCAGGACAGCATCAATGGCTACACCTTC; CDR3aa: CASSLAQDSINGYTF; len: 15; abundance: once; d_gene: -; j_gene: TRBJ1-2; v_gene: TRBV5-1
CDR3nt: TGTGCCAGCAGCTTGGGGGATCATAGTAATGAGCAGTTCTTC; CDR3aa: CASSLGDHSNEQFF; len: 14; abundance: -; d_gene: -; j_gene: TRBJ2-1; v_gene: TRBV5-4
CDR3nt: TGTGCCTGGAGTGTTGAGGGGACCACTGAAGCTTTCTTT; CDR3aa: CAWSVEGTTEAFF; len: 13; abundance: once; d_gene: -; j_gene: TRBJ1-1; v_gene: TRBV30
CDR3nt: TGTGCCAGCTCGCGGAAAGGCGGGGAGCTGTTTTTT; CDR3aa: CASSRKGGELFF; len: 12; abundance: -; d_gene: -; j_gene: TRBJ2-2; v_gene: TRBV6-5
CDR3nt: TGCAGCGTTGGAGGGGGGAAAACTAGCGGGCCAGATACGCAGTATTTT; CDR3aa: CSVGGGKTSGPDTQYF; len: 16; abundance: -; d_gene: TRBD2; j_gene: TRBJ2-3; v_gene: TRBV29-1
CDR3nt: TGTGCCCTGGCCCCGGCCGAAGCTAACTATGGCTACACCTTC; CDR3aa: CALAPAEANYGYTF; len: 14; abundance: -; d_gene: -; j_gene: TRBJ1-2; v_gene: TRBV28
CDR3nt: TGTGCCAGCAGCTTGGTAACAGCTTCTAACTATGGCTACACCTTC; CDR3aa: CASSLVTASNYGYTF; len: 15; abundance: -; d_gene: -; j_gene: TRBJ1-2; v_gene: TRBV5-6
CDR3nt: TGTGCCAGCAGTGAAGTCAGCCAAAACTATGGCTACACCTTC; CDR3aa: CASSEVSQNYGYTF; len: 14; abundance: once; d_gene: -; j_gene: TRBJ1-2; v_gene: TRBV6-1
CDR3nt: TGTGCCAGCAGAGGGGTAGAGACCCAGTACTTC; CDR3aa: CASRGVETQYF; len: 11; abundance: -; d_gene: -; j_gene: TRBJ2-5; v_gene: TRBV25-1
CDR3nt: TGTGCCAGCAGCTCCCAAGTAACGGACTACGAGCAGTACTTC; CDR3aa: CASSSQVTDYEQYF; len: 14; abundance: once; d_gene: -; j_gene: TRBJ2-7; v_gene: TRBV5-4
CDR3nt: TGTGCCAGCAGTTCGGACGCCAAGCCTTGGACTGAAGCTTTCTTT; CDR3aa: CASSSDAKPWTEAFF; len: 15; abundance: -; d_gene: -; j_gene: TRBJ1-1; v_gene: TRBV6-6
CDR3nt: TGTGCCAGCAGTCGGGACCCGAACACTGAAGCTTTCTTT; CDR3aa: CASSRDPNTEAFF; len: 13; abundance: few; d_gene: -; j_gene: TRBJ1-1; v_gene: TRBV6-6
CDR3nt: TGCGCCGGGGAGACAGGTCCACGGTGCAATCAGCCCCAGCATTTT; CDR3aa: CAGETGPRCNQPQHF; len: 15; abundance: -; d_gene: -; j_gene: TRBJ1-5; v_gene: TRBV10-1
CDR3nt: TGTGCCAGCAGCGAGGGGGGGAACACTGAAGCTTTCTTT; CDR3aa: CASSEGGNTEAFF; len: 13; abundance: -; d_gene: -; j_gene: TRBJ1-1; v_gene: TRBV11-3
CDR3nt: TGTGCCAGCCCTCCAATGTTCTCCTGGCAGGACACTGAAGCTTTCTTT; CDR3aa: CASPPMFSWQDTEAFF; len: 16; abundance: -; d_gene: -; j_gene: TRBJ1-1; v_gene: TRBV11-3
CDR3nt: TGTGCCAGCAGTCTGTCGGCTGGAAACACCATATATTTT; CDR3aa: CASSLSAGNTIYF; len: 13; abundance: -; d_gene: -; j_gene: TRBJ1-3; v_gene: TRBV5-5
CDR3nt: TGTGCCAGCAGCGTAGATAGGGAGATTGGAGAGCAGTTCTTC; CDR3aa: CASSVDREIGEQFF; len: 14; abundance: -; d_gene: -; j_gene: TRBJ2-1; v_gene: TRBV9
CDR3nt: TGTGCCAGCAGCTTTGGGTCGGGCGGGACAAGCACAGATACGCAGTATTTT; CDR3aa: CASSFGSGGTSTDTQYF; len: 17; abundance: -; d_gene: -; j_gene: TRBJ2-3; v_gene: TRBV11-3
CDR3nt: TGTGCCAGCAGCTCGCCCGGGCGTGAAGCTTTCTTT; CDR3aa: CASSSPGREAFF; len: 12; abundance: -; d_gene: -; j_gene: TRBJ1-1; v_gene: TRBV7-2
CDR3nt: TGTGCCAGCAGTCTGTCACTTTATGGCTACACCTTC; CDR3aa: CASSLSLYGYTF; len: 12; abundance: -; d_gene: -; j_gene: TRBJ1-2; v_gene: TRBV2
CDR3nt: TGTGCCAGCAGGAACAGGGCCGGTGGGACCCAGTACTTC; CDR3aa: CASRNRAGGTQYF; len: 13; abundance: -; d_gene: -; j_gene: TRBJ2-5; v_gene: TRBV6-5
CDR3nt: TGTGCCAGCAGCTCTCCGACAGGGGGCGGGGAGACCCAGTACTTC; CDR3aa: CASSSPTGGGETQYF; len: 15; abundance: few; d_gene: TRBD1; j_gene: TRBJ2-5; v_gene: TRBV7-2
CDR3nt: TGTGCCTGGAGTCTGGCAGGGGGCCAAGGCAAAAACATTCAGTACTTC; CDR3aa: CAWSLAGGQGKNIQYF; len: 16; abundance: -; d_gene: TRBD1; j_gene: TRBJ2-4; v_gene: TRBV30
CDR3nt: TGCGCCAGCAGTCCCCCGGGGAATGAAAAACTGTTTTTT; CDR3aa: CASSPPGNEKLFF; len: 13; abundance: -; d_gene: -; j_gene: TRBJ1-4; v_gene: TRBV5-1
CDR3nt: TGTGCCAGCAGCCCCGGTCTTTACAATGAGCAGTTCTTC; CDR3aa: CASSPGLYNEQFF; len: 13; abundance: -; d_gene: -; j_gene: TRBJ2-1; v_gene: TRBV5-6
CDR3nt: TGTGCCAGCAGCCCCTACGGACCTACGAGGGAGCAGTACTTC; CDR3aa: CASSPYGPTREQYF; len: 14; abundance: -; d_gene: -; j_gene: TRBJ2-7; v_gene: TRBV7-9
CDR3nt: TGTGCCAGCAGTTACCTCCCTACCCCGGGACAGAGATCACCCCTTAGCTCCTATAATTCACCCCTCCACTTT; CDR3aa: CASSYLPTPGQRSPLSSYNSPLHF; len: 24; abundance: -; d_gene: TRBD1; j_gene: TRBJ1-6; v_gene: TRBV6-7
CDR3nt: TGTGCCATCAGTGATACGGACAGGTCCTCCTACGAGCAGTACTTC; CDR3aa: CAISDTDRSSYEQYF; len: 15; abundance: -; d_gene: TRBD1; j_gene: TRBJ2-7; v_gene: TRBV10-3
CDR3nt: TGTGCCATCAGTGAGTCAAGGACTACCCGCGGCGCAGATACGCAGTATTTT; CDR3aa: CAISESRTTRGADTQYF; len: 17; abundance: -; d_gene: -; j_gene: TRBJ2-3; v_gene: TRBV10-3
CDR3nt: TGTGCCAGTAGTATAGTTGGTTCACCCCTCCACTTT; CDR3aa: CASSIVGSPLHF; len: 12; abundance: -; d_gene: -; j_gene: TRBJ1-6; v_gene: TRBV19
CDR3nt: TGTGCCAGCAGTCCGCGATGGGACACCGGGGAGCTGTTTTTT; CDR3aa: CASSPRWDTGELFF; len: 14; abundance: -; d_gene: -; j_gene: TRBJ2-2; v_gene: TRBV6-5
CDR3nt: TGTGCCAGCAGCTTAAAGACAGTCAGCAGCACCGGGGAGCTGTTTTTT; CDR3aa: CASSLKTVSSTGELFF; len: 16; abundance: -; d_gene: -; j_gene: TRBJ2-2; v_gene: TRBV11-2
CDR3nt: TGTGCCAGCAGGGTTAGCGGGGCTTACCAAGAGACCCAGTACTTC; CDR3aa: CASRVSGAYQETQYF; len: 15; abundance: -; d_gene: TRBD2; j_gene: TRBJ2-5; v_gene: TRBV7-9
CDR3nt: TGTGCCAGCAGTGAGGTGATCAATCAGCCCCAGCATTTT; CDR3aa: CASSEVINQPQHF; len: 13; abundance: -; d_gene: -; j_gene: TRBJ1-5; v_gene: TRBV6-1
CDR3nt: TGTGCCAGCAGTCGACAGGGCCCCAATTCACCCCTCCACTTT; CDR3aa: CASSRQGPNSPLHF; len: 14; abundance: -; d_gene: TRBD1; j_gene: TRBJ1-6; v_gene: TRBV6-5
CDR3nt: TGTGCCAGCAGTCTCGGGTTCGCTGGGGCCAACGTCCTGACTTTC; CDR3aa: CASSLGFAGANVLTF; len: 15; abundance: -; d_gene: -; j_gene: TRBJ2-6; v_gene: TRBV9
CDR3nt: TGCGCCAGCAGCCTCTCAGGGAGGGATACGCAGTATTTT; CDR3aa: CASSLSGRDTQYF; len: 13; abundance: -; d_gene: -; j_gene: TRBJ2-3; v_gene: TRBV4-1
CDR3nt: TGTGCCAGCAGCTTGCCCGGGAGGGAATACAATGAGCAGTTCTTC; CDR3aa: CASSLPGREYNEQFF; len: 15; abundance: -; d_gene: TRBD2; j_gene: TRBJ2-1; v_gene: TRBV5-4
CDR3nt: TGCGCCAGCAGCTTGCCAGGGGAAGGCTACACCTTC; CDR3aa: CASSLPGEGYTF; len: 12; abundance: -; d_gene: -; j_gene: TRBJ1-2; v_gene: TRBV5-1
CDR3nt: TGCGCCAGCAGCTTAAACAGGGAGGGGACCCAGTACTTC; CDR3aa: CASSLNREGTQYF; len: 13; abundance: -; d_gene: -; j_gene: TRBJ2-5; v_gene: TRBV5-1
CDR3nt: TGCGCCAGCAGCTTGTCAACAGGTGATTTTGGACCCCTCCACTTT; CDR3aa: CASSLSTGDFGPLHF; len: 15; abundance: -; d_gene: -; j_gene: TRBJ1-6; v_gene: TRBV5-1
CDR3nt: TGTGCCAGTAGTGAGGGCCAGGTGAACACTGAAGCTTTCTTT; CDR3aa: CASSEGQVNTEAFF; len: 14; abundance: -; d_gene: -; j_gene: TRBJ1-1; v_gene: TRBV19
CDR3nt: TGTGCCAGCAGCGAGGGACTATACAATGAGCAGTTCTTC; CDR3aa: CASSEGLYNEQFF; len: 13; abundance: -; d_gene: TRBD2; j_gene: TRBJ2-1; v_gene: TRBV6-5
CDR3nt: TGTGCCAGCAGCCCCACTAGCGGGAGGGAGAAGACCCAGTACTTC; CDR3aa: CASSPTSGREKTQYF; len: 15; abundance: -; d_gene: TRBD2; j_gene: TRBJ2-5; v_gene: TRBV7-2
CDR3nt: TGTGCCAGCAGCACGATAACAGGGTATGGCTACACCTTC; CDR3aa: CASSTITGYGYTF; len: 13; abundance: -; d_gene: -; j_gene: TRBJ1-2; v_gene: TRBV7-2
CDR3nt: TGTGCCAGCAACCGGGCGGGTAACACTGAAGCTTTCTTT; CDR3aa: CASNRAGNTEAFF; len: 13; abundance: -; d_gene: -; j_gene: TRBJ1-1; v_gene: TRBV6-6
CDR3nt: TGTGCCAGCAGCTTACAAGGTGCGGGGGCCGCCTACGAGCAGTACTTC; CDR3aa: CASSLQGAGAAYEQYF; len: 16; abundance: -; d_gene: -; j_gene: TRBJ2-7; v_gene: TRBV7-3
CDR3nt: TGTGCCAGCAGCCGGGGACTAGCGGGATCAGGGACCCAGTACTTC; CDR3aa: CASSRGLAGSGTQYF; len: 15; abundance: -; d_gene: TRBD2; j_gene: TRBJ2-5; v_gene: TRBV11-2
CDR3nt: TGTGCCAGCAGTCCGGACGGTCGGACCGGGGAGCTGTTTTTT; CDR3aa: CASSPDGRTGELFF; len: 14; abundance: -; d_gene: -; j_gene: TRBJ2-2; v_gene: TRBV6-4
CDR3nt: TGTGCCAGCAGTAACAGGGACTATAATTCACCCCTCCACTTT; CDR3aa: CASSNRDYNSPLHF; len: 14; abundance: -; d_gene: -; j_gene: TRBJ1-6; v_gene: TRBV6-5
CDR3nt: TGTGCCAGCAGCACCCGGGACCAACAGTTCTTC; CDR3aa: CASSTRDQQFF; len: 11; abundance: -; d_gene: -; j_gene: TRBJ2-1; v_gene: TRBV7-9
CDR3nt: TGTGCCAGCAGCAAAACCCCAAAGGGGGTGATCTCTGGGGCCAACGTCCTGACTTTC; CDR3aa: CASSKTPKGVISGANVLTF; len: 19; abundance: -; d_gene: -; j_gene: TRBJ2-6; v_gene: TRBV7-9
CDR3nt: TGCGCCAGCAGTGAGCGAGGACGTCTCGGCGAGCAGTACTTC; CDR3aa: CASSERGRLGEQYF; len: 14; abundance: -; d_gene: -; j_gene: TRBJ2-7; v_gene: TRBV10-2